The rows below give T cell receptor beta chains drawn from one sample of a study of B cell selection in AIRE deficiency. This table comes from immunoSEQ multiplex PCR, and its TCRdb copy is limited to in-frame clones, with some not included. The sample contains under 30,000 clones, around 97% of which appear only once. Source material: conventional CD4+ T cells sorted from PBMCs. Receptors originate from a human donor with AIRE deficiency. CDR3s include the opening cysteine and the closing phenylalanine or tryptophan. The D gene is left open where the match is weak. Some rows have no size entry. The others give once, few or many, or a class for an expanded clone.

cdr3_aa | cdr3_nt | clone_size | j_call | v_call | d_call
CASRATVNTEAFF | TGTGCCAGCAGGGCGACGGTGAACACTGAAGCTTTCTTT | NA | TRBJ1-1 | TRBV28 | NA
CASTADRRTGELFF | TGTGCCAGCACCGCGGACAGGAGGACCGGGGAGCTGTTTTTT | NA | TRBJ2-2 | TRBV27 | TRBD1
CSVAGLTDTQYF | TGCAGCGTTGCAGGGCTCACAGATACGCAGTATTTT | NA | TRBJ2-3 | TRBV29-1 | NA
CASTMGQLNTEAFF | TGCGCCAGCACCATGGGACAGCTGAACACTGAAGCTTTCTTT | NA | TRBJ1-1 | TRBV23-1 | TRBD1
CASSLGPASEQFF | TGTGCCAGCAGCTTAGGTCCAGCGAGTGAGCAGTTCTTC | NA | TRBJ2-1 | TRBV7-9 | NA
CASSRPPYQPQHF | TGTGCCAGCAGTCGACCCCCCTATCAGCCCCAGCATTTT | NA | TRBJ1-5 | TRBV28 | NA
CASSLPLAGGPSSYNEQFF | TGCGCCAGCAGTTTGCCGCTAGCGGGAGGGCCCAGCTCCTACAATGAGCAGTTCTTC | NA | TRBJ2-1 | TRBV5-1 | TRBD2
CASSLAGLAGRTDTQYF | TGTGCCAGCAGCTTAGCAGGCCTAGCGGGAAGGACAGATACGCAGTATTTT | NA | TRBJ2-3 | TRBV11-2 | TRBD2
CASSQVPRGSYEQYF | TGCGCCAGCAGCCAAGTCCCCAGGGGTTCCTACGAGCAGTACTTC | NA | TRBJ2-7 | TRBV4-1 | NA
CASDRGGAGANVLTF | TGTGCCAGCGATCGTGGGGGCGCTGGGGCCAACGTCCTGACTTTC | NA | TRBJ2-6 | TRBV28 | NA
CASSPAVAGGYKFF | TGTGCCAGCAGTCCTGCCGTGGCGGGGGGCTACAAGTTCTTC | NA | TRBJ2-1 | TRBV6-5 | TRBD2
CASSPQGLPKQNTGELFF | TGCGCCAGCAGCCCTCAAGGACTCCCAAAGCAGAACACCGGGGAGCTGTTTTTT | NA | TRBJ2-2 | TRBV4-1 | NA
CASRTAYEQYF | TGTGCCAGCAGGACAGCATACGAGCAGTACTTC | NA | TRBJ2-7 | TRBV28 | NA
CASSSLAGILEQYF | TGTGCCAGCAGTTCACTAGCGGGAATACTCGAGCAGTACTTC | NA | TRBJ2-7 | TRBV27 | TRBD2
CASSPRLGDTEAFF | TGTGCCAGCTCACCTCGACTTGGGGACACTGAAGCTTTCTTT | NA | TRBJ1-1 | TRBV18 | NA
CASSLLDRLNTEAFF | TGTGCCAGCAGTTTATTGGACAGATTGAACACTGAAGCTTTCTTT | NA | TRBJ1-1 | TRBV28 | NA
CASSDTLGREAYEQYF | TGTGCCAGCAGTGACACCCTTGGGCGGGAGGCTTACGAGCAGTACTTC | NA | TRBJ2-7 | TRBV6-1 | TRBD2
CASREGGPTYNEQFF | TGTGCCAGCAGAGAGGGGGGCCCAACCTACAATGAGCAGTTCTTC | NA | TRBJ2-1 | TRBV7-8 | NA
CAWSTGDYRVSPLHF | TGTGCCTGGAGCACTGGGGACTACAGGGTTTCACCCCTCCACTTT | NA | TRBJ1-6 | TRBV30 | NA
CASRSLRGDTGELFF | TGTGCCAGCAGGAGCTTACGCGGGGACACCGGGGAGCTGTTTTTT | NA | TRBJ2-2 | TRBV11-2 | NA
CASKNWGMITEAFF | TGTGCCAGTAAGAATTGGGGCATGATCACTGAAGCTTTCTTT | NA | TRBJ1-1 | TRBV19 | NA
CASSVAGTSGYEQYF | TGTGCCAGCAGCGTAGCTGGGACTAGCGGCTACGAGCAGTACTTC | NA | TRBJ2-7 | TRBV9 | TRBD2
CASSLQGASGELFF | TGTGCCAGCAGTTTACAGGGGGCCTCCGGGGAGCTGTTTTTT | once | TRBJ2-2 | TRBV27 | TRBD1
CASSLAMGTEAFF | TGCGCCAGCAGCTTGGCCATGGGGACTGAAGCTTTCTTT | NA | TRBJ1-1 | TRBV5-1 | NA
CASSPLAGGAYEQYF | TGTGCCAGTAGCCCTCTAGCGGGAGGGGCCTACGAGCAGTACTTC | NA | TRBJ2-7 | TRBV19 | TRBD2
CASSLEGYRNQPQHF | TGTGCCAGCAGTTTAGAGGGATATCGCAATCAGCCCCAGCATTTT | NA | TRBJ1-5 | TRBV27 | NA
CASSSQQGRETQYF | TGTGCCAGCAGTTCCCAACAGGGGAGAGAGACCCAGTACTTC | NA | TRBJ2-5 | TRBV27 | TRBD1
CTSSEFWGRRETQYF | TGTACCAGCAGTGAATTTTGGGGTCGGAGAGAGACCCAGTACTTC | NA | TRBJ2-5 | TRBV25-1 | NA
CASSLVRELGELFF | TGTGCCAGCAGCTTGGTTCGCGAACTCGGGGAGCTGTTTTTT | NA | TRBJ2-2 | TRBV5-5 | NA
CASSLAGLLGTSTDTQYF | TGTGCCAGCAGCTTAGCCGGACTCCTCGGGACTAGCACAGATACGCAGTATTTT | NA | TRBJ2-3 | TRBV7-9 | NA
CASSYKGTSGRFYEQYF | TGTGCCAGCAGCTATAAAGGGACTAGCGGGAGGTTTTACGAGCAGTACTTC | NA | TRBJ2-7 | TRBV6-8 | TRBD2
CASSPDRLF | TGTGCCAGCAGTCCCGACAGGCTCTTT | once | TRBJ1-1 | TRBV28 | NA
CASSFSPGNYNEQFF | TGTGCCAGCAGTTTTTCCCCAGGTAATTACAATGAGCAGTTCTTC | NA | TRBJ2-1 | TRBV28 | NA
CSAVQRHEQYF | TGCAGTGCTGTTCAGCGGCACGAGCAGTACTTC | NA | TRBJ2-7 | TRBV20-1 | NA
CASSYRDSNEKLFF | TGTGCCAGCAGCTACCGGGACAGTAATGAAAAACTGTTTTTT | NA | TRBJ1-4 | TRBV5-4 | TRBD1
CASSPAVAGYTGELFF | TGTGCCAGCTCACCGGCAGTAGCGGGATACACCGGGGAGCTGTTTTTT | NA | TRBJ2-2 | TRBV18 | TRBD2
CASSLVGGVGTDTQYF | TGTGCCAGCAGCTTGGTTGGGGGAGTGGGGACAGATACGCAGTATTTT | NA | TRBJ2-3 | TRBV7-2 | NA
CASRLRDSLSEQYF | TGTGCCAGCAGATTACGGGACAGTCTTTCAGAGCAGTACTTC | NA | TRBJ2-7 | TRBV6-1 | TRBD1
CASSYRLAGYNEQFF | TGTGCCAGCAGTTACCGACTAGCGGGGTACAATGAGCAGTTCTTC | NA | TRBJ2-1 | TRBV6-5 | TRBD2
CASSPLTDYQETQYF | TGCGCCAGCAGCCCTTTGACAGACTACCAAGAGACCCAGTACTTC | NA | TRBJ2-5 | TRBV5-1 | NA
CASSVDRGHNEQYF | TGTGCCAGCAGCGTTGACAGGGGGCATAACGAGCAGTACTTC | NA | TRBJ2-7 | TRBV9 | TRBD1
CASRRLAGDEQYF | TGCGCCAGCAGAAGACTAGCGGGAGACGAGCAGTACTTC | NA | TRBJ2-7 | TRBV5-1 | TRBD2
CASSYPQGTETQYF | TGTGCCAGCAGTTACCCCCAGGGTACAGAGACCCAGTACTTC | NA | TRBJ2-5 | TRBV6-6 | NA
CASSPDRGHEKLFF | TGTGCCAGCTCACCGGACAGGGGACATGAAAAACTGTTTTTT | NA | TRBJ1-4 | TRBV18 | TRBD1
CASSEALGMGEKLFF | TGTGCCAGCAGCGAGGCCTTAGGGATGGGTGAAAAACTGTTTTTT | NA | TRBJ1-4 | TRBV9 | NA
CASSGRYEQYF | TGTGCCAGCAGCGGACGCTACGAGCAGTACTTC | NA | TRBJ2-7 | TRBV19 | NA
CASSLATMKGVFHEQYF | TGTGCCAGCAGCTTAGCGACGATGAAGGGGGTATTCCACGAGCAGTACTTC | NA | TRBJ2-7 | TRBV7-9 | NA